This TCR beta chain is drawn from a study of T cell responses to AZD1222 COVID-19 vaccine. The germline CDR1 and CDR2 sequences are MDHEN and SYDVKM. The V end was cut by 5 bases, the J end by 0 bases, with 13 bases between. The CDR3 contains 15 residues. General study results and limits: Spike regions recognized by vaccine-associated CD4 TCRs spanned the protein, led by 160-218 and 743-854. Just five to seven people given AZD1222 tested seropositive at baseline. White British donors predominated, females outnumbered males, and clonal diversity was possibly underestimated. Once two AZD1222 doses were given, Spike-specific TCR breadth and depth went up.

Turning to this clone: Its antigen is undetermined.

The assay was immunoSEQ multiplex PCR, and TCRdb's table has in-frame clones only and misses some. The sample comprises about 150,000 clones, over 80% of which are singletons, and roughly 9.7% rests with the top ten. V is TRBV28 and J is TRBJ1-2; D possibly corresponds to TRBD1 (5 bases). The specimen was peripheral blood, collected 28 days after the second AZD1222 dose. This clonotype originated in an adult who received the AZD1222 COVID-19 vaccine. The CDR3 coding sequence is TGTGCCAGCAGTCCGGGGGGTGTCTCTAACTATGGCTACACCTTC. Amino acid sequence: CASSPGGVSNYGYTF.